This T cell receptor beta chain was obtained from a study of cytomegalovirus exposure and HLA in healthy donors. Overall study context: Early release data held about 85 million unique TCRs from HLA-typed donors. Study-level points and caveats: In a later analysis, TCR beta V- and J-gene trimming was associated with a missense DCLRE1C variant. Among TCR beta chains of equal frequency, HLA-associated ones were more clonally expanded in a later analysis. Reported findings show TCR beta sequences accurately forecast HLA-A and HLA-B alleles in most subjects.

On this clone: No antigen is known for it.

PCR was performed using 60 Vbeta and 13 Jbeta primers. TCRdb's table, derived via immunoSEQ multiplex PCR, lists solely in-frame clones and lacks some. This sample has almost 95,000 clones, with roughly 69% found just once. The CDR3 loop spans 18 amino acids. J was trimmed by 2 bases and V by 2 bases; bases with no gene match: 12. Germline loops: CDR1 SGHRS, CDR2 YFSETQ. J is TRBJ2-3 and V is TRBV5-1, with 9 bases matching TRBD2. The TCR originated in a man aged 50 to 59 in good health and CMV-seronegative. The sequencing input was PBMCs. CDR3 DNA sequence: TGCGCCAGCAGCTTACCTACTGCCAGCGGGGGGTCCACAGATACGCAGTATTTT. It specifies CASSLPTASGGSTDTQYF.